The present T cell receptor (beta chain) was sequenced within a study of cytomegalovirus exposure and HLA in healthy donors. Across the whole study: There were around 100 million unique TCR beta sequences, drawn from roughly 200 million T cells, in an earlier analysis. General study results and limits: In vitro assays verified that three CMV-associated chains recognized CMV antigens specifically. 150 or so TCR beta chains were listed as cytomegalovirus-associated.

V was pared by 2 bases and J by 0 bases, with 5 bases between. Germline V CDR1 and CDR2: LNHDA, SQIVND (reference sequence). The CDR3 extends over 15 amino acids. The PCR employed 60 Vbeta primers together with 13 Jbeta primers. Sequencing used immunoSEQ multiplex PCR; TCRdb keeps in-frame clones, though not all of them. The table has 170,000 or so clones, around 83% seen once. In the case of this clone: Its antigen is not identified.

The V call is TRBV19, the J call TRBJ2-6; D is undetermined. This TCR came from a man between 50 and 59 years old in good health and CMV-seronegative. Sequencing was performed on PBMCs. This chain's CDR3 is CASSIPGSGANVLTF. CDR3 nucleotide sequence: TGTGCCAGTAGTATACCAGGCTCTGGGGCCAACGTCCTGACTTTC.